This entry lists 5 T cell receptor beta chains sequenced from one sample in a study of neurological immune-mediated disorders. Via MiXCR, TCRdb re-called the 5' RACE reads, giving one row per CDR3 protein. Among about 50,000 distinct CDR3 sequences listed, approximately 15% were seen once. The sample was PBMCs. Receptor source: a man between 60 and 75 years old in good health.

At least ten counts were recorded for this clonotype. The chain links TRBV20-1 to TRBJ2-7; D is possibly TRBD2 (5 bases). The germline gives CDR1 DFQATT, CDR2 SNEGSKA (reference sequence). The CDR3 has 13 residues. Trimming cost V 2 bases and J 4 bases, with 12 bases left between them. CDR3 bases: TGCAGTGCTAGATTTCAGCGGACGTACGAGCAGTACTTC. Translation: CSARFQRTYEQYF.

This clonotype was recorded at least ten times. J is TRBJ1-5 and V is TRBV18; D remains unclear. CDR1 and CDR2 from the germline V gene are KGHSH and LQKENI. Trimming left V 6 bases short and J 3 bases short, with 9 bases between. The CDR3 runs to 13 residues. CDR3 coding DNA: TGTGCCAGCTCCCCGGACCTCAATCAGCCCCAGCATTTT. Its translation is CASSPDLNQPQHF.

This clonotype came up many times. This chain uses TRBV5-1 with TRBJ1-1; no clear D gene. This CDR3 comprises 10 residues. V lost 7 bases and J 4 bases, leaving 5 bases between the germline ends. The germline V gene has CDR1 SGHRS and CDR2 YFSETQ. CDR3: CASPGTEAFF. The CDR3 DNA is TGCGCCAGCCCGGGCACTGAAGCTTTCTTT.

In its sample, this clonotype was seen many times. This chain joins TRBV6-1 and TRBJ2-7; TRBD2 matches 10 bases. The CDR3 totals 15 residues. Per germline, CDR1 MNHNS and CDR2 SASEGT. Unmatched junction bases numbered 8, after V lost 7 bases and J lost 2 bases. CDR3: CASTPGLASAYEQYF. The DNA for the CDR3 is TGTGCCAGCACTCCGGGACTAGCGTCTGCCTACGAGCAGTACTTC.

The chain is built from TRBV28 and TRBJ2-7, with D perhaps matching TRBD1 or TRBD2 (5 bases each). Trimming removed 6 bases at V and 7 bases at J, with 13 bases between. Germline CDR1 and CDR2: MDHEN and SYDVKM. CDR3 length: 12 residues. The DNA of the CDR3 is TGTGCCAGCAGCCGTGTCTGGGGGGAGCAGTACTTC. It yields the protein CASSRVWGEQYF. Full variable domain (outside the CDR3, taken from reference TRBV28 and TRBJ2-7): DVKVTQSSRYLVKRTGEKVFLECVQDMDHENMFWYRQDPGLGLRLIYFSYDVKMKEKGDIPEGYSVSREKKERFSLILESASTNQTSMYLCASSRVWGEQYFGPGTRLTVT.